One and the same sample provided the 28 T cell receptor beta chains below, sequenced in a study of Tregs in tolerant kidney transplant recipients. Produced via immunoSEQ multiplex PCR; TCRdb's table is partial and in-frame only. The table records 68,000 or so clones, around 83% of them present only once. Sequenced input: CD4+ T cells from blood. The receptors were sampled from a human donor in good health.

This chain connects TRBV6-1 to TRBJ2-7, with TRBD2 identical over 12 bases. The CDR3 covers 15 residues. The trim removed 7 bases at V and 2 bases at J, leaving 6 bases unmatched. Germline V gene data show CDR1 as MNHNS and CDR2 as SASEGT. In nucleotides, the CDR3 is TGTGCCAGCAACACTGGACTAGCGGGGCCCTACGAGCAGTACTTC. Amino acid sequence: CASNTGLAGPYEQYF.

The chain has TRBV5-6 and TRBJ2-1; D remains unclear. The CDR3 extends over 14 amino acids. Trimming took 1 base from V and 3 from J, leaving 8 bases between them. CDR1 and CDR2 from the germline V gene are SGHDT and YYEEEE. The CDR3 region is CASSLSGFYNEQFF. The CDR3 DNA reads TGTGCCAGCAGCTTGTCTGGTTTCTACAATGAGCAGTTCTTC.

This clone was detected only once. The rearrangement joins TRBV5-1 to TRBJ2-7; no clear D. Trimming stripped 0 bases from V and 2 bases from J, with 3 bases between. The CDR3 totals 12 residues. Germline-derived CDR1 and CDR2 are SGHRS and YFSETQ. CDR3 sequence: CASSLAPYEQYF. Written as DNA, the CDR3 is TGCGCCAGCAGCTTGGCCCCCTACGAGCAGTACTTC. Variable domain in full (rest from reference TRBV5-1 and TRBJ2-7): KAGVTQTPRYLIKTRGQQVTLSCSPISGHRSVSWYQQTPGQGLQFLFEYFSETQRNKGNFPGRFSGRQFSNSRSEMNVSTLELGDSALYLCASSLAPYEQYFGPGTRLTVT.

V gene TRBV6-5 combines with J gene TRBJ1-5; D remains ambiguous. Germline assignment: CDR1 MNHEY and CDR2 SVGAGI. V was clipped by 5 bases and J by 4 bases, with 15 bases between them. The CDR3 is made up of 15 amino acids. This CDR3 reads CASSPTGVLNQPQHF. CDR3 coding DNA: TGTGCCAGCAGTCCGACTGGGGTGCTTAATCAGCCCCAGCATTTT.

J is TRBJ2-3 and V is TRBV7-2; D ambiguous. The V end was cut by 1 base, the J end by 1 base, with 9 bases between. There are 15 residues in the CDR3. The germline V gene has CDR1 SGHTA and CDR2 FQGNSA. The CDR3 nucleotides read TGTGCCAGCAGCTTAGTAGATCCTGGCACAGATACGCAGTATTTT. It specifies CASSLVDPGTDTQYF.

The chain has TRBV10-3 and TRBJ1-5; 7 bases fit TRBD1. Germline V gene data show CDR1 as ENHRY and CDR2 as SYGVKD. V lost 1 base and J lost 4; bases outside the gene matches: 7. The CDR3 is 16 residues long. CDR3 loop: CAISEWDSKLNQPQHF. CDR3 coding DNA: TGTGCCATCAGTGAGTGGGACAGCAAACTGAATCAGCCCCAGCATTTT.

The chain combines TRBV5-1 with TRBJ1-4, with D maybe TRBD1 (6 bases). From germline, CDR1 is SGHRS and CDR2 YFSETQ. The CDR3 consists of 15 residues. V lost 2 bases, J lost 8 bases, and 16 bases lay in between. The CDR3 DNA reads TGCGCCAGCAGCTTTGGCCTCCAGGGGCAGGAAAAACTGTTTTTT. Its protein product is CASSFGLQGQEKLFF.

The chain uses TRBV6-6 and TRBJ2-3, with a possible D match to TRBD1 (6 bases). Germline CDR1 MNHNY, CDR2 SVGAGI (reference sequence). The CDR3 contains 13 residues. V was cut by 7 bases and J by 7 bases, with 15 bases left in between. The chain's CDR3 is CASTEQGGHTQYF. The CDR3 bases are TGTGCCAGCACCGAACAAGGGGGACATACGCAGTATTTT.

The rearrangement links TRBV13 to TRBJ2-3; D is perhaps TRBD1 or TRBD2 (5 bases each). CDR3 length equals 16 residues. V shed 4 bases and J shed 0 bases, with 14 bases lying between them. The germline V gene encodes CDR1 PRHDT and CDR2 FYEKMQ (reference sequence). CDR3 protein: CASSSPGPSSTDTQYF. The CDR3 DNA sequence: TGTGCCAGCAGCTCCCCGGGGCCATCTAGCACAGATACGCAGTATTTT.

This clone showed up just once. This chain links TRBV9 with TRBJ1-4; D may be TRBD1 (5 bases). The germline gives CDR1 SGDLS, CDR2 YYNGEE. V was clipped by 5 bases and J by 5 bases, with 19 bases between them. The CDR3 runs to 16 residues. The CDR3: CASSRTARDSNEKLFF. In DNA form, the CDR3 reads TGTGCCAGCAGTCGTACCGCTCGGGACTCGAATGAAAAACTGTTTTTT. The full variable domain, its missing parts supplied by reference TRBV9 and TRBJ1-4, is DSGVTQTPKHLITATGQRVTLRCSPRSGDLSVYWYQQSLDQGLQFLIQYYNGEERAKGNILERFSAQQFPDLHSELNLSSLELGDSALYFCASSRTARDSNEKLFFGSGTQLSVL.

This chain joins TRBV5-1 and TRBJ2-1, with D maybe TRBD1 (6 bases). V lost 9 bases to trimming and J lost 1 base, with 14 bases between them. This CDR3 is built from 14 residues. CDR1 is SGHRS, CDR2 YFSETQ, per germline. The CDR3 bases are TGCGCCACCACCTCAGGGGATTCCTACAATGAGCAGTTCTTC. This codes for CATTSGDSYNEQFF.

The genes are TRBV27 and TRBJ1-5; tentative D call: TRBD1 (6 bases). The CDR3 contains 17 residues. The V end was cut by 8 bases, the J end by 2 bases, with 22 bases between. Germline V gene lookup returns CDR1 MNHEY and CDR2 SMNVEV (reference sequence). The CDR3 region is CASSVRPPRTGNQPQHF. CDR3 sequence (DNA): TGTGCCAGCTCAGTTCGACCGCCGCGGACAGGCAATCAGCCCCAGCATTTT.

CDR3 coding DNA: TGTGCCAGTAGTTCCGGGACAGGGGATGATGAAAAACTGTTTTTT. Amino acids: CASSSGTGDDEKLFF. The V and J genes are TRBV19 and TRBJ1-4, with 10 bases matching TRBD1. V trimming: 5 bases; J trimming: 6 bases; junction bases outside the gene matches: 6. Germline V CDR1 and CDR2: LNHDA, SQIVND (reference sequence). This CDR3 has 15 residues. The entire variable domain, with the rest obtained from reference TRBV19 and TRBJ1-4, is as follows: DGGITQSPKYLFRKEGQNVTLSCEQNLNHDAMYWYRQDPGQGLRLIYYSQIVNDFQKGDIAEGYSVSREKKESFPLTVTSAQKNPTAFYLCASSSGTGDDEKLFFGSGTQLSVL.

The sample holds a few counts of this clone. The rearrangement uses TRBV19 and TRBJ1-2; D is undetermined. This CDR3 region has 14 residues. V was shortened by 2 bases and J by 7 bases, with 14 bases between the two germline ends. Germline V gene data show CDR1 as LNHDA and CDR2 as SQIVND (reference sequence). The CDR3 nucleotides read TGTGCCAGTAGTATAAACGGCCCAACCCGTGGCTACACCTTC. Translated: CASSINGPTRGYTF.

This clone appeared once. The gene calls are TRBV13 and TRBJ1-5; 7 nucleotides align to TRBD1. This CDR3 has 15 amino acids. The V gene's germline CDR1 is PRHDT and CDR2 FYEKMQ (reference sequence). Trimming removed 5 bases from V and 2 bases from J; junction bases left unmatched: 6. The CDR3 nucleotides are TGTGCCAGCAGCCACAGGGGTACGGGCAATCAGCCCCAGCATTTT. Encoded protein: CASSHRGTGNQPQHF. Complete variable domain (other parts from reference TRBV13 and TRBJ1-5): AAGVIQSPRHLIKEKRETATLKCYPIPRHDTVYWYQQGPGQDPQFLISFYEKMQSDKGSIPDRFSAQQFSDYHSELNMSSLELGDSALYFCASSHRGTGNQPQHFGDGTRLSIL.

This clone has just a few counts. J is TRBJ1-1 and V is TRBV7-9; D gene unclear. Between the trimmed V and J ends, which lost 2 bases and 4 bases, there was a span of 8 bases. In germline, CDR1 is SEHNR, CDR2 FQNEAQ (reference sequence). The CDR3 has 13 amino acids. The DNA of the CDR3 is TGTGCCAGCAGCTTAATTGCGTCCACTGAAGCTTTCTTT. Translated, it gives CASSLIASTEAFF.

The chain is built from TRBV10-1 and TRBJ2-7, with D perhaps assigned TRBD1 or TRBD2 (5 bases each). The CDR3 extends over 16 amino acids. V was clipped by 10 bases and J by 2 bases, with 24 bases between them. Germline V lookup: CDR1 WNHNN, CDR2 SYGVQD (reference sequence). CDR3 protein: CATLIGLGTPAYEQYF. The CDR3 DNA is TGCGCCACCCTTATCGGGCTGGGGACCCCCGCCTACGAGCAGTACTTC.

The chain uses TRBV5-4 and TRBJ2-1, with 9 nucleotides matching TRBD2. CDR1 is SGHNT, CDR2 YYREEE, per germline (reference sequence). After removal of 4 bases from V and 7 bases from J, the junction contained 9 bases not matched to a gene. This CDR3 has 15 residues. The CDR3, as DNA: TGTGCCAGCAGCGCGAGCGGGGGGATCACTAATGAGCAGTTCTTC. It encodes CASSASGGITNEQFF.

Here the CDR3 reads CASSPDSQNQPQHF. Here the CDR3 DNA reads TGCGCCAGCAGCCCTGACAGCCAGAATCAGCCCCAGCATTTT. The chain is built from TRBV5-1 and TRBJ1-5; possibly TRBD1 for D (5 bases). Per germline, CDR1 SGHRS and CDR2 YFSETQ. This CDR3 is 14 amino acids long. V lost 4 bases and J 4 bases, leaving 12 bases between the germline ends. The variable domain in full, completed from reference TRBV5-1 and TRBJ1-5, reads KAGVTQTPRYLIKTRGQQVTLSCSPISGHRSVSWYQQTPGQGLQFLFEYFSETQRNKGNFPGRFSGRQFSNSRSEMNVSTLELGDSALYLCASSPDSQNQPQHFGDGTRLSIL.

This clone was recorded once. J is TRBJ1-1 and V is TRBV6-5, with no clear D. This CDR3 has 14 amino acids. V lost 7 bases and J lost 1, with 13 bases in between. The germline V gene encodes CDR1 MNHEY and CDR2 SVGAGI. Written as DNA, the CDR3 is TGTGCCAGCACCGATAATAGCAGGAACACTGAAGCTTTCTTT. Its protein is CASTDNSRNTEAFF.

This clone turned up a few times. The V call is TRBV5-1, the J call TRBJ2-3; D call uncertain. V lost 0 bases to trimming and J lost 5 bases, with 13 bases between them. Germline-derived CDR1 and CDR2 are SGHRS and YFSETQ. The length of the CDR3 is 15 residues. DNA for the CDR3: TGCGCCAGCAGCTTGGACGGGCACTTCTTAGATACGCAGTATTTT. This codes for CASSLDGHFLDTQYF.

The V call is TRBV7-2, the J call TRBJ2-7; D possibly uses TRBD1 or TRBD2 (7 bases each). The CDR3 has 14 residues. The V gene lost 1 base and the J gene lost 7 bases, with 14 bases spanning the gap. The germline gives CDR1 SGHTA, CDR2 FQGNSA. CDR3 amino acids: CASSLERQGGEQYF. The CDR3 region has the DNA TGTGCCAGCAGCTTAGAACGGCAGGGGGGGGAGCAGTACTTC. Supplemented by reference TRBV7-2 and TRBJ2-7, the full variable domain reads GAGVSQSPSNKVTEKGKDVELRCDPISGHTALYWYRQSLGQGLEFLIYFQGNSAPDKSGLPSDRFSAERTGGSVSTLTIQRTQQEDSAVYLCASSLERQGGEQYFGPGTRLTVT.

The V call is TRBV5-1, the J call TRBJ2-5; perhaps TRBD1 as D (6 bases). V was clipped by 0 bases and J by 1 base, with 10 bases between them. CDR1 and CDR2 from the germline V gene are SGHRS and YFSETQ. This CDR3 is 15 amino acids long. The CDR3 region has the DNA TGCGCCAGCAGCTTGGCCACGGACAGCCAAGAGACCCAGTACTTC. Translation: CASSLATDSQETQYF.

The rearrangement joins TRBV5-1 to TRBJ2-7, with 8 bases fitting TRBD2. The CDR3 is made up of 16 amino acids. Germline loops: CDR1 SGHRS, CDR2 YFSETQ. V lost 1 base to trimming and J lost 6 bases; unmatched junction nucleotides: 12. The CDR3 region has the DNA TGCGCCAGCAGCTTGATACGCAACGGGGGGGCCTCCGAGCAGTACTTC. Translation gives CASSLIRNGGASEQYF.

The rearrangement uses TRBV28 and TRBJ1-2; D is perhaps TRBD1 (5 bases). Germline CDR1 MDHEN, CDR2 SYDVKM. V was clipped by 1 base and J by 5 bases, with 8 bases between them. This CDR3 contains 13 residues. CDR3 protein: CASSLYGGYGYTF. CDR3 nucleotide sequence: TGTGCCAGCAGTTTATACGGGGGGTATGGCTACACCTTC.

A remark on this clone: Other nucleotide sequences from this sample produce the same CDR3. The CDR3 protein is CASSLYGSGNTIYF. In nucleotides, the CDR3 is TGTGCCAGCAGCCTATATGGCTCTGGAAACACCATATATTTT. The chain employs TRBV7-2 and TRBJ1-3; D unclear. The CDR3 contains 14 residues. V was clipped by 5 bases and J by 0 bases, with 8 bases between them. Per the germline V gene, CDR1 is SGHTA and CDR2 is FQGNSA. Looking up the rest from reference TRBV7-2 and TRBJ1-3 gives the full variable domain: GAGVSQSPSNKVTEKGKDVELRCDPISGHTALYWYRQSLGQGLEFLIYFQGNSAPDKSGLPSDRFSAERTGGSVSTLTIQRTQQEDSAVYLCASSLYGSGNTIYFGEGSWLTVV.

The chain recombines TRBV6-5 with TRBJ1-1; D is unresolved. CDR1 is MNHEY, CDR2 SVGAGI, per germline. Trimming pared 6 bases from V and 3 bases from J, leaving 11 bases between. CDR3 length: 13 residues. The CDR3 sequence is CASSPAGYTEAFF. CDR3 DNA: TGTGCCAGCAGCCCCGCCGGCTACACTGAAGCTTTCTTT.

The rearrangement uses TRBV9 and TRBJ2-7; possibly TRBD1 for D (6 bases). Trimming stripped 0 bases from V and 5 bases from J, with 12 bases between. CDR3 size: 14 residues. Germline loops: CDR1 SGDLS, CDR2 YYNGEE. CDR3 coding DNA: TGTGCCAGCAGCGTAGATCCCAGGGGTAACGAGCAGTACTTC. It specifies CASSVDPRGNEQYF.